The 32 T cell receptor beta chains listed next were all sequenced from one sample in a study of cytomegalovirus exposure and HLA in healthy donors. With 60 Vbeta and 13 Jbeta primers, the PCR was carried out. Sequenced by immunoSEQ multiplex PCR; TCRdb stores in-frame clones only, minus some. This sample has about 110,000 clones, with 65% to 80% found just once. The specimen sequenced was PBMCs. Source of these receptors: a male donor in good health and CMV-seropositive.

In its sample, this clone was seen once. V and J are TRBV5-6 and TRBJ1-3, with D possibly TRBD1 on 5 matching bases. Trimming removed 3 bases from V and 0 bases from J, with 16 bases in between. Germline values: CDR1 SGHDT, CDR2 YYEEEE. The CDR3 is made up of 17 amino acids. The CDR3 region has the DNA TGTGCCAGCAGCTCTCCGGGGGGTCTTTTCTCTGGAAACACCATATATTTT. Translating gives CASSSPGGLFSGNTIYF.

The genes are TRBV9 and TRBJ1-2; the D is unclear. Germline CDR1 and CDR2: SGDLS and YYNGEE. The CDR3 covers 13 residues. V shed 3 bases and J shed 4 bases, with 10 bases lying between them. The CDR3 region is CASSGEGGYGYTF. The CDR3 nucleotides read TGTGCCAGCAGCGGAGAGGGCGGCTATGGCTACACCTTC. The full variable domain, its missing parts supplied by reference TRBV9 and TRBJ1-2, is DSGVTQTPKHLITATGQRVTLRCSPRSGDLSVYWYQQSLDQGLQFLIQYYNGEERAKGNILERFSAQQFPDLHSELNLSSLELGDSALYFCASSGEGGYGYTFGSGTRLTVV.

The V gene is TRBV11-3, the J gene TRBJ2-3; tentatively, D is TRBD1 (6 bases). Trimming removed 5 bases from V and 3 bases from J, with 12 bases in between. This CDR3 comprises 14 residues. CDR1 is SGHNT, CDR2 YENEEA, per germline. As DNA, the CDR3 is TGTGCCAGCAGCAAACAGGGTGTGACAGATACGCAGTATTTT. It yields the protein CASSKQGVTDTQYF.

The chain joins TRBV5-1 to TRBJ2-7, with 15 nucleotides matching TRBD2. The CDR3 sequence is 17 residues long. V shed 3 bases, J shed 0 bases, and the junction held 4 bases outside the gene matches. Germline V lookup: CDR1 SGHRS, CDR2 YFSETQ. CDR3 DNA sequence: TGCGCCAGCAGCTGGGGACTAGCGGGGGGTCACTCCTACGAGCAGTACTTC. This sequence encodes CASSWGLAGGHSYEQYF.

The CDR3 DNA follows: TGTGCCAGCAGCTCGACAGGGGCGGGTCAGCCCCAGCATTTT. Protein sequence: CASSSTGAGQPQHF. This chain uses TRBV7-9 with TRBJ1-5; 8 nucleotides match TRBD1. This CDR3 has 14 amino acids. V was clipped by 4 bases and J by 6 bases; unmatched bases: 5. Germline CDR1 reads SEHNR; CDR2 reads FQNEAQ (reference sequence).

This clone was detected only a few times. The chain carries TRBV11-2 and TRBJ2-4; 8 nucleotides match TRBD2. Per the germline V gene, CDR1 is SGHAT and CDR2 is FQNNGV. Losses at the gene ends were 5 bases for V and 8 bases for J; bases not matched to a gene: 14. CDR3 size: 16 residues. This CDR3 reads CASSLPALHGRDIQYF. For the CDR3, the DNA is TGTGCCAGCAGCCTCCCAGCACTCCACGGGAGGGACATTCAGTACTTC.

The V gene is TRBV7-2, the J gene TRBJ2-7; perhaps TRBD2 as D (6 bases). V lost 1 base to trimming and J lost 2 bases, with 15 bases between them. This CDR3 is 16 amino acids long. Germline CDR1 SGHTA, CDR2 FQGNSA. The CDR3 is CASSLGRGSGAYEQYF. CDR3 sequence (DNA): TGTGCCAGCAGCTTAGGGCGGGGATCAGGCGCCTACGAGCAGTACTTC.

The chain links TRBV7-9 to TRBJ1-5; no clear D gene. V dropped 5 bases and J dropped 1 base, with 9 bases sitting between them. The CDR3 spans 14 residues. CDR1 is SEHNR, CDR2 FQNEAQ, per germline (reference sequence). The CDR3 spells CASSAHTSNQPQHF. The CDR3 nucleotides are TGTGCCAGCAGCGCTCACACGAGCAATCAGCCCCAGCATTTT.

CDR3 in amino acids: CASSSLASVVYEQYF. The CDR3 DNA reads as TGTGCCAGCAGTTCGCTAGCGTCCGTCGTTTACGAGCAGTACTTC. V usage is TRBV6-6 and J usage is TRBJ2-7; D possibly corresponds to TRBD2 (6 bases). The V end was cut by 4 bases, the J end by 4 bases, with 17 bases between. The CDR3 sequence is 15 residues long. Germline-derived CDR1 and CDR2 are MNHNY and SVGAGI (reference sequence).

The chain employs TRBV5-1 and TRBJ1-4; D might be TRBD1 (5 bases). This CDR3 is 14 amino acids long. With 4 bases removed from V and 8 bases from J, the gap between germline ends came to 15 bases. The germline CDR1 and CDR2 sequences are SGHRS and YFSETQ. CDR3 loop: CASSLRFGGEKLFF. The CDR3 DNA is TGCGCCAGCAGCCTGCGGTTCGGGGGGGAAAAACTGTTTTTT.

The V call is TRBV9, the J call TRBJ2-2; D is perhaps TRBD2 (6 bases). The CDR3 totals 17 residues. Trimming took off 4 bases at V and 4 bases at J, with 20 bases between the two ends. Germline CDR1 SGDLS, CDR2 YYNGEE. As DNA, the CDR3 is TGTGCCAGCAGCCCCTTCTGGGATGGCGGGACCACCGGGGAGCTGTTTTTT. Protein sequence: CASSPFWDGGTTGELFF.

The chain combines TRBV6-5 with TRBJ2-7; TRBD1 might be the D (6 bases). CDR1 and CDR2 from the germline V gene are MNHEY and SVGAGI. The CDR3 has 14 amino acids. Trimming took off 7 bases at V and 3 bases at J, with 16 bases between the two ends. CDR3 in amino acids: CASTRWAGDYEQYF. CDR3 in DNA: TGTGCCAGCACGCGGTGGGCAGGGGACTACGAGCAGTACTTC.

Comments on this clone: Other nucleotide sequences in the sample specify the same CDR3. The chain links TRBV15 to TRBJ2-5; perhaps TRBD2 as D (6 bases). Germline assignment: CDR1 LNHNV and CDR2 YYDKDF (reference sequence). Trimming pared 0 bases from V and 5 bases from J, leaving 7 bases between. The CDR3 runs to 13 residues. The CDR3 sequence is CATSRDRGETQYF. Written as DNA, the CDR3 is TGTGCCACCAGCAGAGACCGGGGGGAGACCCAGTACTTC.

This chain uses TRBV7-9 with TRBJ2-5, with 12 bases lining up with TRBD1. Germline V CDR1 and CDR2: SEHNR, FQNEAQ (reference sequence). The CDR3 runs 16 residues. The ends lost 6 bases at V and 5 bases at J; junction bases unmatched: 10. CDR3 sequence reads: CASREQGTGGRETQYF. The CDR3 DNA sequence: TGTGCCAGCAGGGAGCAGGGGACAGGGGGCAGGGAGACCCAGTACTTC.

The DNA of the CDR3 is TGTGCCAGCAGCGTATATGGGGGGGAGGACACTGAAGCTTTCTTT. Translation: CASSVYGGEDTEAFF. The gene calls are TRBV9 and TRBJ1-1; tentative D call: TRBD1 (5 bases). The CDR3 is 15 amino acids. V was cut by 1 base and J by 3 bases, with 13 bases left in between. The germline V gene encodes CDR1 SGDLS and CDR2 YYNGEE.

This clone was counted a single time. The CDR3 loop is CASSFYGGAETQYF. The CDR3, as DNA: TGCGCCAGCAGCTTTTACGGGGGTGCTGAGACCCAGTACTTC. V and J are TRBV5-1 and TRBJ2-5; weak D call: TRBD2 (6 bases). The V and J ends lost 2 bases and 5 bases respectively, with 13 bases between them. Germline CDR1 SGHRS, CDR2 YFSETQ. The CDR3 is 14 residues long.

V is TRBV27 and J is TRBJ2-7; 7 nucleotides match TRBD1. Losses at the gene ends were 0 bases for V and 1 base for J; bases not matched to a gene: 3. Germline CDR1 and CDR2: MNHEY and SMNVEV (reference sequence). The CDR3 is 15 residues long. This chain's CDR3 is CASSLSTGRSYEQYF. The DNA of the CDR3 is TGTGCCAGCAGTTTATCGACAGGGCGTTCCTACGAGCAGTACTTC.

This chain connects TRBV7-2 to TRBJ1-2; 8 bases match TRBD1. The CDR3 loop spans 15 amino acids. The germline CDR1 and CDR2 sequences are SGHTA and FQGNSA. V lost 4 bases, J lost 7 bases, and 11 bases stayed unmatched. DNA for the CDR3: TGTGCCAGCAGCTGGGGGGACAGGCCTCTTGGTGGCTACACCTTC. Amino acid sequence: CASSWGDRPLGGYTF.

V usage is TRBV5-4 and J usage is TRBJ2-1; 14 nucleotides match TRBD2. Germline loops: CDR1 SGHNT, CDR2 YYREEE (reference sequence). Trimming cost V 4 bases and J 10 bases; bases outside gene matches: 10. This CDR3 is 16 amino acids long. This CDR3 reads CASSTAGTSGRNEQFF. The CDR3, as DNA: TGTGCCAGCAGCACGGCCGGGACTAGCGGGAGAAACGAGCAGTTCTTC.

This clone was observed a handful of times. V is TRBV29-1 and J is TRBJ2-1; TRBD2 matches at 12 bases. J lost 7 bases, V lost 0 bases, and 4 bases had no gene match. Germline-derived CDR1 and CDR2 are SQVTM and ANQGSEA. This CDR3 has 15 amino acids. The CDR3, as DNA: TGCAGCGTTGAAGAAGGACTAGCGGGATGGAATGAGCAGTTCTTC. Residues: CSVEEGLAGWNEQFF.

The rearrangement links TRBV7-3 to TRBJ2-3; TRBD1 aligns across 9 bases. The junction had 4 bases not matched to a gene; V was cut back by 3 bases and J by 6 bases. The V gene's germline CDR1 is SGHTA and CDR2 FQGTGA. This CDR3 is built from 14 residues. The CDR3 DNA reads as TGTGCCAGCAGCTTGGGACAGGGAGAGGATACGCAGTATTTT. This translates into CASSLGQGEDTQYF.

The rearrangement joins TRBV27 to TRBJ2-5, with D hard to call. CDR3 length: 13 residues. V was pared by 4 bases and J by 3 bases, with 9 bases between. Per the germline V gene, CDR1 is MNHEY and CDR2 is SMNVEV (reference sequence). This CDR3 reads CASSWRLKETQYF. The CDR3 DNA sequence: TGTGCCAGCAGTTGGCGGCTAAAAGAGACCCAGTACTTC.

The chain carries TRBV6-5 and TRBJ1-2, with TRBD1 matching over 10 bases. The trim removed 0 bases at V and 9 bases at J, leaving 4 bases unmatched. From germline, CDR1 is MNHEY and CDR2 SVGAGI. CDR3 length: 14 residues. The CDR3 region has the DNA TGTGCCAGCAGTTACTCCGGGACAGGGGAGAGCTACACCTTC. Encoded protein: CASSYSGTGESYTF.

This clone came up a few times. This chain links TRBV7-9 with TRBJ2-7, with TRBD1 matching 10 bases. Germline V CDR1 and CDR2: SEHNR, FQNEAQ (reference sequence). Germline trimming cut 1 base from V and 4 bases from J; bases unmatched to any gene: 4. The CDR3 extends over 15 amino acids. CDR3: CASSLGGTGDYEQYF. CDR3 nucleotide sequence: TGTGCCAGCAGCTTAGGTGGGACAGGGGATTACGAGCAGTACTTC.

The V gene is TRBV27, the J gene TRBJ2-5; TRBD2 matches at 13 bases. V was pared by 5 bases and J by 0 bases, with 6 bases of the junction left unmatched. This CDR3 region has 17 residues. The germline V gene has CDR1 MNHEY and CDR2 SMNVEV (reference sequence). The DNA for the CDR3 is TGTGCCAGCAGTAACGGGACTAGCGGGACGTACCAAGAGACCCAGTACTTC. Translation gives CASSNGTSGTYQETQYF.

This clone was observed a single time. The CDR3 nucleotides are TGTGCCACGAAGGACAGGGGGGGTCCCGGGGAGCTGTTTTTT. Translation: CATKDRGGPGELFF. This chain links TRBV15 with TRBJ2-2; 10 nucleotides align to TRBD1. V trimming: 9 bases; J trimming: 6 bases; junction bases outside the gene matches: 7. The CDR3 contains 14 residues. CDR1 is LNHNV, CDR2 YYDKDF, per germline (reference sequence).

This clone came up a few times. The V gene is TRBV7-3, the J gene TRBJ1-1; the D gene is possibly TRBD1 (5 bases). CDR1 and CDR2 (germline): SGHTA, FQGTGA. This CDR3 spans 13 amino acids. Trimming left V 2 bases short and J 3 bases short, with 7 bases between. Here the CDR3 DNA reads TGTGCCAGCAGCTTATCGGGGGACACTGAAGCTTTCTTT. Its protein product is CASSLSGDTEAFF. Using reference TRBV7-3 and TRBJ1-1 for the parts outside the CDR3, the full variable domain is GAGVSQTPSNKVTEKGKYVELRCDPISGHTALYWYRQSLGQGPEFLIYFQGTGAADDSGLPNDRFFAVRPEGSVSTLKIQRTERGDSAVYLCASSLSGDTEAFFGQGTRLTVV.

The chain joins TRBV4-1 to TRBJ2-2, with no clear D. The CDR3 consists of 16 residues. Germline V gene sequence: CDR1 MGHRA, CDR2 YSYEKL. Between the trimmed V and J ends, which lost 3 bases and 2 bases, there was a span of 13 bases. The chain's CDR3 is CASSHTERRNTGELFF. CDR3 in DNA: TGCGCCAGCAGCCACACCGAGCGACGCAACACCGGGGAGCTGTTTTTT.

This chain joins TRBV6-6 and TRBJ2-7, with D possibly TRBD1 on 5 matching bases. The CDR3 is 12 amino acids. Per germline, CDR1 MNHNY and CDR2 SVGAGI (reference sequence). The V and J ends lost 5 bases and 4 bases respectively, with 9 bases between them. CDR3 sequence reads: CASSPRDYEQYF. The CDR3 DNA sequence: TGTGCCAGCAGTCCCAGGGATTACGAGCAGTACTTC.

CDR3 amino acids: CSVRQGGTDTQYF. The CDR3 DNA reads as TGCAGCGTTCGACAGGGCGGCACAGATACGCAGTATTTT. The chain links TRBV29-1 to TRBJ2-3, with 7 bases fitting TRBD1. Germline assignment: CDR1 SQVTM and CDR2 ANQGSEA. The junction had 3 bases not matched to a gene; V was cut back by 5 bases and J by 1 base. The CDR3 is made up of 13 amino acids.

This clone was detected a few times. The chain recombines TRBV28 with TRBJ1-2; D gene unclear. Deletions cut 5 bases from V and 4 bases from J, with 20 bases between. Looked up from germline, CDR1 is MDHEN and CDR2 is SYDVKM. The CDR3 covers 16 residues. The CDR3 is CASSPNQPGKSYGYTF. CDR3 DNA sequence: TGTGCCAGCAGTCCGAACCAACCCGGGAAATCCTATGGCTACACCTTC.

CDR3 residues: CASSLVTGRSYEQYF. The DNA for the CDR3 is TGTGCCAGCAGCTTAGTGACAGGGAGGTCCTACGAGCAGTACTTC. This chain connects TRBV11-2 to TRBJ2-7; tentatively, D is TRBD1 (7 bases). Trimming cost V 1 base and J 1 base, with 11 bases left between them. Per the germline V gene, CDR1 is SGHAT and CDR2 is FQNNGV. The CDR3 contains 15 residues. Filled out from reference TRBV11-2 and TRBJ2-7, the complete variable domain reads EAGVAQSPRYKIIEKRQSVAFWCNPISGHATLYWYQQILGQGPKLLIQFQNNGVVDDSQLPKDRFSAERLKGVDSTLKIQPAKLEDSAVYLCASSLVTGRSYEQYFGPGTRLTVT.